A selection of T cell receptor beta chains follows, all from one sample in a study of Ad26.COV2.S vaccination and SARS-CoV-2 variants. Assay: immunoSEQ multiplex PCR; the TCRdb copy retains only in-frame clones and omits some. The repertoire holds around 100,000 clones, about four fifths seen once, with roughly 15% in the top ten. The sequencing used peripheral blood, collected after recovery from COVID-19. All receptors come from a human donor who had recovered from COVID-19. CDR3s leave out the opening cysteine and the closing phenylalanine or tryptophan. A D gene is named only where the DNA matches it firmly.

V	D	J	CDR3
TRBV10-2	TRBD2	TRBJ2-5	ASSENRLAGQETQY
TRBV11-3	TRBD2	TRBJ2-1	ASSLGLAGYNEQF
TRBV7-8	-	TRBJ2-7	ASSLEYGPYEQY
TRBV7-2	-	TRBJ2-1	ASSLPQGNEQF
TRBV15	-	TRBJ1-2	ATSIQQRGYGYT
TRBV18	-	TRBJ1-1	ASSPGDSLTEAF
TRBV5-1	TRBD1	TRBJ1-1	ASSRRRTGSEAF
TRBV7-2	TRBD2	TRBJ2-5	ASSFLAGGGETQY
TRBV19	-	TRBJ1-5	ASTRGAGENQPQH
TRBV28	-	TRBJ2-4	ASSFQGGAKNIQY
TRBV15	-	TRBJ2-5	ATSRESGTQY
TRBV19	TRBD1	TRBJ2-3	ASSPRTGGRDTQY
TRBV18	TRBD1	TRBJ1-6	ASSPTFAGGNNSPLH
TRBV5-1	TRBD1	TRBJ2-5	ASSPPDREETQY
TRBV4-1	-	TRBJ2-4	ASSQRFLAKNIQY
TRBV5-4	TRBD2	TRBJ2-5	ASSWGIAGVRGETQY
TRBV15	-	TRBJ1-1	ATSRESQYEAF
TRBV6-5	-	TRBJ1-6	ASTPPGGANSPLH
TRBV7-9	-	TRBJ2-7	ASRPATSYEQY
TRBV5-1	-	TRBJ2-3	ASSTGTSTDTQY
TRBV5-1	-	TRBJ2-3	ASSLEAGFTDTQY
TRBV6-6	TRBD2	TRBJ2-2	ASSSTSGSRTGELF
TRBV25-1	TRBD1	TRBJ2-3	ASGGQGADTQY
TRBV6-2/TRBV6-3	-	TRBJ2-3	ASSKRSTDTQY
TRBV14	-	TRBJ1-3	ASSHKSGASGNTIY
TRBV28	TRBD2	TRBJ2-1	ASSYPRGRARSSYNEQF
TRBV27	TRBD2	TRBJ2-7	ASSLTRAGGIYEQY
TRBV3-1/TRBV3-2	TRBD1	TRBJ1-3	ASSPTGPGNTIY
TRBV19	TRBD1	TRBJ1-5	ASSIKGAGNQPQH
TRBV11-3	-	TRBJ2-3	ASSSEDTQY
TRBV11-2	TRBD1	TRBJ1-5	ASSVTGDGQPQH
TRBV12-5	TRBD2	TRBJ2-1	ASGIPRTRDPNEQF
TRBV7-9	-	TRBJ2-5	ASSLAGARETQY
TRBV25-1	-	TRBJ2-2	ASSLGGGVNTGELF
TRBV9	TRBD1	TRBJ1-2	ASTPNRGDSS
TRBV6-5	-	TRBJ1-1	ASRQQGFSAEAF
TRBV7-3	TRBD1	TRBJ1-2	ASSAGTGDGYT
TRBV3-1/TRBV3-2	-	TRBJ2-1	ASSLDLMGARGNEQF
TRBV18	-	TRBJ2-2	ASSPSGSTNTGELF
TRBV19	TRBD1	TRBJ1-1	ASSRDRGGNTEAF
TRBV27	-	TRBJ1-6	ASSWNVASPLH
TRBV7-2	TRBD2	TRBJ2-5	ASSLALAAHQETQY
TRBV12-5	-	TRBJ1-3	ASGGEGWGNTIY
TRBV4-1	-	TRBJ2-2	ASSQVGMKNTGELF
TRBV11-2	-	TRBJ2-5	ASSLDFQGRETQY
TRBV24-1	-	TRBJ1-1	ATSDSSVSLGTMNTEAF